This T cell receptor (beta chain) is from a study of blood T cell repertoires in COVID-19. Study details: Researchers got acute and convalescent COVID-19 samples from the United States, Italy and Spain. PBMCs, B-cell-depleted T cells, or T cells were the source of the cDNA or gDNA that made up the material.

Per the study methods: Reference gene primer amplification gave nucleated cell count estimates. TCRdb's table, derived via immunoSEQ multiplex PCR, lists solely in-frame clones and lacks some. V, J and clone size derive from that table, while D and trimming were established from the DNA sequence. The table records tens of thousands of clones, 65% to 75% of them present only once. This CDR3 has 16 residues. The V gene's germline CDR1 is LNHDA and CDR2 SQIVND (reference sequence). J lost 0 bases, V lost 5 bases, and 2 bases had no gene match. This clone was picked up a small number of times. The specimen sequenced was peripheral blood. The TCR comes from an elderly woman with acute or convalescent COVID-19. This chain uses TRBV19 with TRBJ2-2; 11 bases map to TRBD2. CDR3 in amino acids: CASSALAGANTGELFF. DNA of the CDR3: TGTGCCAGTAGTGCACTAGCGGGAGCGAACACCGGGGAGCTGTTTTTT.